These 16 T cell receptor beta chains were sequenced from one sample in a study of blood T cell repertoires in COVID-19. The table came from immunoSEQ multiplex PCR; TCRdb's copy has only in-frame clones and leaves some out. Among about 170,000 clones listed, 84% were seen once. Sequenced material: peripheral blood. The receptors here all came from a woman between 70 and 85 years old with COVID-19, enrolled during active disease.

This chain's CDR3 is CATSDPDSSLAGYTF. The CDR3 region has the DNA TGTGCCACCAGTGATCCAGACAGTAGCCTGGCTGGCTACACCTTC. The rearrangement joins TRBV24-1 to TRBJ1-2; D possibly corresponds to TRBD1 (5 bases). V was clipped by 3 bases and J by 7 bases, with 17 bases between them. CDR1 and CDR2 from the germline V gene are KGHDR and SFDVKD. The CDR3 covers 15 residues.

The chain is built from TRBV4-2 and TRBJ1-3, with 7 bases fitting TRBD1. V dropped 4 bases and J dropped 2; count of bases not matched to a gene: 2. The CDR3 has 14 residues. Germline lookup yields CDR1 LGHNA and CDR2 YNFKEQ. The CDR3 region is CASSLDRAGNTIYF. The DNA of the CDR3 is TGTGCCAGCAGCCTCGACAGGGCTGGAAACACCATATATTTT.

This clone was recorded at least ten times. The sample holds other DNA sequences that translate to the same CDR3. The V and J genes are TRBV7-3 and TRBJ1-6; TRBD1 is a possible D gene (5 bases). This CDR3 is 13 amino acids long. The germline gives CDR1 SGHTA, CDR2 FQGTGA. Trimming pared 4 bases from V and 7 bases from J, leaving 8 bases between. The CDR3 DNA sequence: TGTGCCAGCAGCTCGGAGGGGAATTCACCCCTCCACTTT. Translating it yields CASSSEGNSPLHF.

The V call is TRBV18, the J call TRBJ1-3; 7 bases are a match to TRBD1. CDR1 KGHSH and CDR2 LQKENI come from the germline V gene. The CDR3 is 15 amino acids. Trimming at V came to 6 bases and at J to 5 bases, leaving 10 bases not matched to a gene. Here the CDR3 reads CASSQGTAFRNTIYF. CDR3 coding DNA: TGTGCCAGCTCTCAAGGGACAGCCTTTAGAAACACCATATATTTT.

J is TRBJ1-2 and V is TRBV29-1; 9 nucleotides match TRBD1. The CDR3 consists of 13 residues. With V trimmed by 4 bases and J by 2 bases, 2 bases remained unmatched. The germline V gene encodes CDR1 SQVTM and CDR2 ANQGSEA. CDR3 amino acids: CSVVGQGNYGYTF. As DNA, the CDR3 is TGCAGCGTTGTTGGACAGGGGAACTATGGCTACACCTTC.

This rearrangement joins TRBV2 to TRBJ1-1; D ambiguous. In germline, CDR1 is SNHLY, CDR2 FYNNEI. This CDR3 region has 14 residues. Between the trimmed V and J ends, which lost 8 bases and 5 bases, there was a span of 18 bases. In DNA, the CDR3 is TGTGCCAGCGAAGGCACAGACCATGGGACTGAAGCTTTCTTT. Protein product: CASEGTDHGTEAFF.

V and J are TRBV19 and TRBJ1-5, with TRBD1 matching 10 bases. CDR3 length equals 15 residues. Per germline, CDR1 LNHDA and CDR2 SQIVND (reference sequence). V was pared by 7 bases and J by 6 bases, with 9 bases of the junction left unmatched. This chain's CDR3 is CASTSIDRGPQPQHF. The CDR3 nucleotides are TGTGCCAGTACAAGTATTGACAGGGGGCCTCAGCCCCAGCATTTT.

The CDR3 loop is CASSQDEGGGSYYNEQFF. The CDR3, as DNA: TGTGCCAGCAGCCAAGATGAGGGCGGGGGGTCCTACTACAATGAGCAGTTCTTC. The genes are TRBV4-2 and TRBJ2-1, with 8 bases that match TRBD2. The J segment lost 3 bases and the V segment lost 0 bases, leaving 10 bases of the junction unmatched. CDR1 LGHNA and CDR2 YNFKEQ come from the germline V gene. The CDR3 extends over 18 amino acids.

This clone was recorded a few times. This chain's CDR3 is CASSAGGSLPYEQYF. In DNA, the CDR3 is TGTGCCAGCAGCGCGGGCGGTAGTCTACCTTACGAGCAGTACTTC. The rearrangement joins TRBV6-5 to TRBJ2-7; tentative D call: TRBD2 (5 bases). V was cut by 6 bases and J by 4 bases, with 19 bases left in between. The CDR3 is made up of 15 amino acids. CDR1 is MNHEY, CDR2 SVGAGI, per germline.

The gene calls are TRBV6-5 and TRBJ2-1; maybe TRBD2 (6 bases). CDR1 is MNHEY and CDR2 is SVGAGI in the germline V gene. This CDR3 is built from 15 residues. Deletions cut 7 bases from V and 3 bases from J, with 16 bases between. The CDR3 spells CASTTGTGLYNEQFF. CDR3 DNA: TGTGCCAGCACCACCGGGACTGGACTCTACAATGAGCAGTTCTTC.

V and J are TRBV5-1 and TRBJ1-2; 7 nucleotides agree with TRBD1. The V gene's germline CDR1 is SGHRS and CDR2 YFSETQ. The J segment lost 8 bases and the V segment lost 4 bases, leaving 8 bases of the junction unmatched. The CDR3 runs 13 residues. The chain's CDR3 is CASSPDRVGGYTF. The DNA of the CDR3 is TGCGCCAGCAGCCCCGACAGGGTGGGAGGCTACACCTTC.

In its sample, this clone was seen once. The CDR3 is CASTSVTRTIYF. CDR3 in DNA: TGTGCCAGCACCTCAGTGACTCGCACCATATATTTT. V and J are TRBV28 and TRBJ1-3; D remains unclear. Germline V gene lookup returns CDR1 MDHEN and CDR2 SYDVKM. CDR3 length equals 12 residues. Trimming stripped 7 bases from V and 9 bases from J, with 13 bases between.

V usage is TRBV27 and J usage is TRBJ1-4; D unresolved. Trimming cost V 5 bases and J 4 bases, with 8 bases left between them. This CDR3 is built from 13 residues. Per the germline V gene, CDR1 is MNHEY and CDR2 is SMNVEV (reference sequence). CDR3 in DNA: TGTGCCAGCAGTCGGGAACTTAATGAAAAACTGTTTTTT. This gives the protein CASSRELNEKLFF.

The chain employs TRBV14 and TRBJ1-2, with unresolved D. Germline CDR1 is SGHDN and CDR2 is FVKESK. The CDR3 loop spans 13 amino acids. V shed 1 base and J shed 6 bases, with 9 bases lying between them. Written as DNA, the CDR3 is TGTGCCAGCAGCCAAGGAGGGTTGGATGGCTACACCTTC. Translating it yields CASSQGGLDGYTF.

The chain combines TRBV9 with TRBJ2-1; D may be TRBD1 (6 bases). The CDR3 runs 14 residues. V was shortened by 3 bases and J by 4 bases, with 11 bases between the two germline ends. Per germline, CDR1 SGDLS and CDR2 YYNGEE. The CDR3 region has the DNA TGTGCCAGCAGCGGAGGAGGACAGTACAATGAGCAGTTCTTC. This translates into CASSGGGQYNEQFF.

J is TRBJ2-3 and V is TRBV15; 8 bases match TRBD1. J lost 6 bases, V lost 1 base, and 9 bases had no gene match. The CDR3 has 16 residues. In germline, CDR1 is LNHNV, CDR2 YYDKDF (reference sequence). CDR3 DNA sequence: TGTGCCACCAGCAGAGTAAGGACCCAGGGGGCGGATACGCAGTATTTT. Residues: CATSRVRTQGADTQYF.